What follows are 32 T cell receptor beta chains derived from one specimen sequenced in a study of blood T cell repertoires in COVID-19 (dated by TCRdb to 2018 to 2020). Receptors were amplified or captured by the immunoSEQ multiplex PCR assay. This is the immuneACCESS table as TCRdb keeps it, with only in-frame sequences that have V and J called. A part of the clones is gone; compared with another copy, unresolved V genes explain less than half, and the rest is unexplained. The sample data list 300,000 to 400,000 clones, and around 87% of these were observed just once. The leading ten clones occupy more than 5% of the sample. Sequencing was carried out using peripheral blood. Receptors were obtained from a woman aged 45-65 years with COVID-19, enrolled during active disease.

The rearrangement joins TRBV24-1 to TRBJ2-1; TRBD2 aligns across 10 bases. With V trimmed by 1 base and J by 7 bases, 6 bases remained unmatched. The length of the CDR3 is 16 residues. Germline V gene sequence: CDR1 KGHDR, CDR2 SFDVKD. The CDR3 DNA is TGTGCCACCAGTGATTTCGAGTCTAGCGGGAGAAATGAGCAGTTCTTC. This encodes CATSDFESSGRNEQFF.

The chain links TRBV29-1 to TRBJ2-2, with TRBD2 identical over 16 bases. Germline trimming cut 6 bases from V and 7 bases from J; bases unmatched to any gene: 11. The CDR3 length is 17 residues. The germline gives CDR1 SQVTM, CDR2 ANQGSEA. The CDR3: CSVYPGLAGGVVGELFF. CDR3 sequence (DNA): TGCAGCGTGTATCCGGGACTAGCGGGAGGGGTCGTCGGGGAGCTGTTTTTT.

This rearrangement joins TRBV19 to TRBJ2-3; possibly TRBD1 for D (6 bases). Trimming removed 4 bases at V and 2 bases at J, with 10 bases between. The germline CDR1 and CDR2 sequences are LNHDA and SQIVND (reference sequence). There are 14 residues in the CDR3. This chain's CDR3 is CASSRTGLTDTQYF. The DNA for the CDR3 is TGTGCCAGTAGTAGAACAGGGCTCACAGATACGCAGTATTTT. Full variable domain (missing parts from reference TRBV19 and TRBJ2-3): DGGITQSPKYLFRKEGQNVTLSCEQNLNHDAMYWYRQDPGQGLRLIYYSQIVNDFQKGDIAEGYSVSREKKESFPLTVTSAQKNPTAFYLCASSRTGLTDTQYFGPGTRLTVL.

The J gene is TRBJ2-2, the V gene TRBV11-3, with D possibly TRBD1 on 5 matching bases. V lost 2 bases, J lost 6 bases, and 16 bases lay in between. The CDR3 has 16 amino acids. The germline V gene has CDR1 SGHNT and CDR2 YENEEA. The CDR3 DNA follows: TGTGCCAGCAGCTTATTCCAGACAGCTAAGTCCGGGGAGCTGTTTTTT. Its translation is CASSLFQTAKSGELFF.

The V gene is TRBV10-3, the J gene TRBJ2-1; D call uncertain. The CDR3 totals 13 residues. Per the germline V gene, CDR1 is ENHRY and CDR2 is SYGVKD. Trimming took off 5 bases at V and 1 base at J, with 6 bases between the two ends. The DNA of the CDR3 is TGTGCCATCAGTTCCTCTTCCTACAATGAGCAGTTCTTC. Translated: CAISSSSYNEQFF.

The J gene is TRBJ2-7, the V gene TRBV18, with 10 bases matching TRBD1. J gave up 1 base and V 4 bases, and 1 base lay outside the gene matches. CDR1 is KGHSH and CDR2 is LQKENI in the germline V gene. CDR3 length equals 14 residues. CDR3: CASSRQGASYEQYF. The CDR3 DNA sequence: TGTGCCAGCTCACGACAGGGGGCGTCCTACGAGCAGTACTTC. Combining the CDR3 with reference TRBV18 and TRBJ2-7 gives the whole variable domain NAGVMQNPRHLVRRRGQEARLRCSPMKGHSHVYWYRQLPEEGLKFMVYLQKENIIDESGMPKERFSAEFPKEGPSILRIQQVVRGDSAAYFCASSRQGASYEQYFGPGTRLTVT.

The rearrangement links TRBV4-1 to TRBJ1-2, with D unclear. Germline V gene data show CDR1 as MGHRA and CDR2 as YSYEKL. The CDR3 is 11 amino acids. V lost 4 bases and J 8 bases, leaving 8 bases between the germline ends. This chain's CDR3 is CASSLGEGYTF. CDR3 sequence (DNA): TGCGCCAGCAGCCTCGGGGAAGGCTACACCTTC.

The chain links TRBV29-1 to TRBJ2-1; 9 positions agree with TRBD2. Looked up from germline, CDR1 is SQVTM and CDR2 is ANQGSEA. Losses at the gene ends were 5 bases for V and 5 bases for J; bases not matched to a gene: 1. The CDR3 runs 12 residues. CDR3 sequence reads: CSVLAGHNEQFF. The DNA of the CDR3 is TGCAGCGTTCTAGCGGGGCACAATGAGCAGTTCTTC.

This clone was recorded only once. The chain employs TRBV5-1 and TRBJ1-2; maybe TRBD1 (5 bases). The CDR3 has 14 amino acids. Deletions cut 3 bases from V and 4 bases from J, with 13 bases between. Germline V gene data show CDR1 as SGHRS and CDR2 as YFSETQ. The CDR3 here is CASSWGGDLYGYTF. CDR3 nucleotide sequence: TGCGCCAGCAGCTGGGGCGGTGATCTCTATGGCTACACCTTC. The complete variable domain, with remaining parts taken from reference TRBV5-1 and TRBJ1-2, reads KAGVTQTPRYLIKTRGQQVTLSCSPISGHRSVSWYQQTPGQGLQFLFEYFSETQRNKGNFPGRFSGRQFSNSRSEMNVSTLELGDSALYLCASSWGGDLYGYTFGSGTRLTVV.

The chain is built from TRBV7-9 and TRBJ1-1; tentatively, D is TRBD1 (6 bases). The CDR3 covers 15 residues. The germline V gene has CDR1 SEHNR and CDR2 FQNEAQ (reference sequence). V gave up 4 bases and J gave up 4 bases, with 16 bases separating them. The CDR3 bases are TGTGCCAGCAGCTCGAAGACAGGAGGCTCCACTGAAGCTTTCTTT. Amino acids: CASSSKTGGSTEAFF. Full variable domain (remainder filled in from reference TRBV7-9 and TRBJ1-1): DTGVSQNPRHKITKRGQNVTFRCDPISEHNRLYWYRQTLGQGPEFLTYFQNEAQLEKSRLLSDRFSAERPKGSFSTLEIQRTEQGDSAMYLCASSSKTGGSTEAFFGQGTRLTVV.

The chain carries TRBV7-6 and TRBJ2-1; TRBD2 agrees at 7 bases. The J segment lost 3 bases and the V segment lost 1 base, leaving 6 bases of the junction unmatched. From germline, CDR1 is SGHVS and CDR2 FNYEAQ. CDR3 length: 16 amino acids. The CDR3 loop is CASSLEAGAFYNEQFF. The CDR3 coding sequence is TGTGCCAGCAGCTTAGAGGCGGGAGCCTTCTACAATGAGCAGTTCTTC.

This clone occurred a few times. The V and J genes are TRBV3-1 (or the pseudogene TRBV3-2) and TRBJ2-2, with TRBD2 matching 12 bases. The CDR3 covers 18 residues. V shed 1 base, J shed 1 base, and the junction held 4 bases outside the gene matches. The germline CDR1 and CDR2 sequences are LGHDT and YNNKEL (reference sequence). The CDR3 DNA sequence: TGTGCCAGCAGCCAAGCTTGGACTAGCGGGATGAACACCGGGGAGCTGTTTTTT. Translation: CASSQAWTSGMNTGELFF.

Of note for this clone: This CDR3 is also generated by other DNA sequences in the sample. This chain joins TRBV7-9 and TRBJ2-3; D perhaps matches TRBD2 (6 bases). Germline CDR1 is SEHNR and CDR2 is FQNEAQ (reference sequence). The CDR3 spans 13 residues. Trimming left V 5 bases short and J 4 bases short, with 10 bases between. Here the CDR3 DNA reads TGTGCCAGCAGCCCGCGGGGCCCAGATACGCAGTATTTT. It yields the protein CASSPRGPDTQYF. Complete variable domain (other parts from reference TRBV7-9 and TRBJ2-3): DTGVSQNPRHKITKRGQNVTFRCDPISEHNRLYWYRQTLGQGPEFLTYFQNEAQLEKSRLLSDRFSAERPKGSFSTLEIQRTEQGDSAMYLCASSPRGPDTQYFGPGTRLTVL.

A single count supports this clone. V gene TRBV6-5 combines with J gene TRBJ2-3; 9 bases match TRBD2. The length of the CDR3 is 15 residues. CDR1 MNHEY and CDR2 SVGAGI come from the germline V gene. This CDR3 reads CGSSGMRMGTDTQYF. The CDR3 bases are TGTGGGTCTAGCGGGATGAGGATGGGCACAGATACGCAGTATTTT.

A remark on this clone: The identical CDR3 is also encoded by other nucleotide sequences in the sample. This chain uses TRBV5-1 with TRBJ1-5; possible D gene TRBD1, 6 bases. The V gene lost 4 bases and the J gene lost 3 bases, with 14 bases spanning the gap. CDR1 is SGHRS, CDR2 YFSETQ, per germline. The CDR3 has 15 residues. The CDR3 spells CASSLEGGNNQPQHF. The CDR3 DNA reads TGCGCCAGCAGCCTGGAGGGGGGGAACAATCAGCCCCAGCATTTT.

The V call is TRBV5-1, the J call TRBJ1-1, with 8 bases identical to TRBD1. V was clipped by 5 bases and J by 8 bases; unmatched bases: 17. The CDR3 runs to 16 residues. Per germline, CDR1 SGHRS and CDR2 YFSETQ. CDR3 sequence: CASSGFGQGRSSEAFF. In DNA form, the CDR3 reads TGCGCCAGCAGTGGTTTTGGACAGGGACGGTCGTCGGAAGCTTTCTTT.

V is TRBV18 and J is TRBJ2-1; D perhaps matches TRBD2 (5 bases). The germline CDR1 and CDR2 sequences are KGHSH and LQKENI. V dropped 2 bases and J dropped 7 bases, with 18 bases sitting between them. The CDR3 runs to 16 residues. CDR3 DNA: TGTGCCAGCTCACCAAACAATGTGGGAGCGCGGAATGAGCAGTTCTTC. It codes for CASSPNNVGARNEQFF.

The V gene is TRBV19, the J gene TRBJ2-6, with D uncertain. Germline CDR1 LNHDA, CDR2 SQIVND (reference sequence). CDR3 size: 14 residues. V gave up 3 bases and J gave up 8 bases, with 11 bases separating them. In nucleotides, the CDR3 is TGTGCCAGTAGTATTTCGTTGCAGACCAACGTCCTGACTTTC. Translated, it gives CASSISLQTNVLTF. The full variable domain, in which reference TRBV19 and TRBJ2-6 provide the parts outside the CDR3, is DGGITQSPKYLFRKEGQNVTLSCEQNLNHDAMYWYRQDPGQGLRLIYYSQIVNDFQKGDIAEGYSVSREKKESFPLTVTSAQKNPTAFYLCASSISLQTNVLTFGAGSRLTVL.

The V call is TRBV27, the J call TRBJ1-5; TRBD1 matches at 7 bases. With V trimmed by 0 bases and J by 9 bases, 8 bases remained unmatched. There are 15 residues in the CDR3. Looked up from germline, CDR1 is MNHEY and CDR2 is SMNVEV (reference sequence). CDR3 protein: CASSLSNRGHGPQHF. The CDR3 DNA is TGTGCCAGCAGTTTATCGAACAGGGGCCATGGGCCCCAGCATTTT.

This sequence joins TRBV2 and TRBJ1-2, with unresolved D. The CDR3 is made up of 16 amino acids. Germline V gene data show CDR1 as SNHLY and CDR2 as FYNNEI. The V and J ends lost 4 bases and 6 bases respectively, with 21 bases between them. DNA of the CDR3: TGTGCCAGCAGTGTCCTGGCCGTTGCGGGTCTGAATGGCTACACCTTC. It translates to CASSVLAVAGLNGYTF.

This chain links TRBV5-1 with TRBJ1-6; 7 bases map to TRBD1. Germline lookup yields CDR1 SGHRS and CDR2 YFSETQ. This CDR3 spans 14 amino acids. The J segment lost 6 bases and the V segment lost 4 bases, leaving 4 bases of the junction unmatched. The CDR3 region has the DNA TGCGCCAGCAGCCCCCGGGACAGTAATTCACCCCTCCACTTT. Protein product: CASSPRDSNSPLHF.

The V and J genes are TRBV24-1 and TRBJ1-1; D is perhaps TRBD1 (6 bases). This CDR3 contains 15 residues. CDR1 is KGHDR and CDR2 is SFDVKD in the germline V gene. Trimming removed 7 bases at V and 0 bases at J, with 14 bases between. The CDR3 bases are TGTGCCACCAGAAGTGACAGGAGCTTGAACACTGAAGCTTTCTTT. It encodes CATRSDRSLNTEAFF.

The chain recombines TRBV19 with TRBJ1-3; TRBD1 might be the D (6 bases). Germline values: CDR1 LNHDA, CDR2 SQIVND (reference sequence). V dropped 5 bases and J dropped 8 bases, with 7 bases sitting between them. The length of the CDR3 is 11 residues. CDR3 loop: CASSGQYTIYF. CDR3 nucleotides: TGTGCCAGTAGTGGACAGTACACCATATATTTT.

The chain has TRBV2 and TRBJ2-7; 9 bases line up with TRBD2. CDR3 length equals 17 residues. Germline lookup yields CDR1 SNHLY and CDR2 FYNNEI. V was pared by 0 bases and J by 6 bases, with 12 bases of the junction left unmatched. In DNA, the CDR3 is TGTGCCAGCAGTGAAGCGCTTCTTAGCGGGAGCCCCGGCGAGCAGTACTTC. The encoded protein is CASSEALLSGSPGEQYF.

The chain joins TRBV30 to TRBJ1-2; 8 bases are shared with TRBD1. J was trimmed by 8 bases and V by 5 bases; bases with no gene match: 4. CDR1 is GTSNPN and CDR2 is SVGIG in the germline V gene (reference sequence). The length of the CDR3 is 11 residues. The CDR3 coding sequence is TGTGCCTGGGGACAGGGTAGAGGCTACACCTTC. It yields the protein CAWGQGRGYTF.

The J gene is TRBJ1-4, the V gene TRBV15, with D uncertain. This CDR3 is 15 amino acids long. Trimming cost V 8 bases and J 5 bases, with 18 bases left between them. CDR1 is LNHNV and CDR2 is YYDKDF in the germline V gene (reference sequence). The CDR3 DNA reads TGTGCCACCTCGCGGGCGGTCGAGGTGAATGAAAAACTGTTTTTT. Residues: CATSRAVEVNEKLFF. Full variable domain (missing parts from reference TRBV15 and TRBJ1-4): DAMVIQNPRYQVTQFGKPVTLSCSQTLNHNVMYWYQQKSSQAPKLLFHYYDKDFNNEADTPDNFQSRRPNTSFCFLDIRSPGLGDTAMYLCATSRAVEVNEKLFFGSGTQLSVL.

This clone showed up just a few times. The chain carries TRBV4-2 and TRBJ2-1, with 11 bases identical to TRBD2. The J segment lost 9 bases and the V segment lost 4 bases, leaving 8 bases of the junction unmatched. The CDR3 consists of 15 residues. Looked up from germline, CDR1 is LGHNA and CDR2 is YNFKEQ. The CDR3 DNA is TGTGCCAGCAGCCGCCGCTTAGCGGGAGGGGTTGAGCAGTTCTTC. This sequence encodes CASSRRLAGGVEQFF.

V is TRBV5-1 and J is TRBJ2-7, with 11 nucleotides matching TRBD2. The germline gives CDR1 SGHRS, CDR2 YFSETQ. V was clipped by 0 bases and J by 4 bases; unmatched bases: 3. The length of the CDR3 is 15 residues. CDR3 DNA: TGCGCCAGCAGCTTGGAGACTAGCGGGGCATACGAGCAGTACTTC. Translated, it gives CASSLETSGAYEQYF.

The chain recombines TRBV27 with TRBJ1-4; 7 bases line up with TRBD1. Trimming at V came to 3 bases and at J to 5 bases, leaving 3 bases not matched to a gene. Germline loops: CDR1 MNHEY, CDR2 SMNVEV (reference sequence). This CDR3 contains 14 residues. The CDR3 DNA reads TGTGCCAGCAGTTTTCAGGGGGGAAATGAAAAACTGTTTTTT. Its translation is CASSFQGGNEKLFF.

The chain links TRBV5-4 to TRBJ1-6, with a possible D match to TRBD1 (6 bases). Per the germline V gene, CDR1 is SGHNT and CDR2 is YYREEE (reference sequence). This CDR3 spans 14 amino acids. The V and J ends lost 5 bases and 7 bases respectively, with 13 bases between them. The CDR3 is CASRRDMTNSPLHF. CDR3 bases: TGTGCCAGCAGGAGGGACATGACAAATTCACCCCTCCACTTT.

The chain carries TRBV29-1 and TRBJ2-7, with 11 bases matching TRBD1. There are 13 residues in the CDR3. Germline V CDR1 and CDR2: SQVTM, ANQGSEA. The junction had 6 bases not matched to a gene; V was cut back by 5 bases and J by 6 bases. The DNA of the CDR3 is TGCAGCGTTACTCCGGACAGGGGGCGCGAGCAGTACTTC. Translating gives CSVTPDRGREQYF.

V gene TRBV6-1 combines with J gene TRBJ2-7, with TRBD2 matching 14 bases. Germline CDR1 is MNHNS and CDR2 is SASEGT. J lost 3 bases, V lost 6 bases, and 13 bases had no gene match. The CDR3 is made up of 18 amino acids. The CDR3 loop is CASRELRLAGGPVYEQYF. The CDR3 region has the DNA TGTGCCAGCAGGGAATTAAGACTAGCGGGAGGGCCGGTCTACGAGCAGTACTTC.